Listed below are T cell receptor beta chains from one sample, sequenced in a study of blood T cell repertoires in COVID-19. Clones were sequenced by immunoSEQ multiplex PCR, and TCRdb holds only the in-frame ones, with some missing. This table has a few hundred thousand clones, about 90% appearing once. The sample was PBMCs or T cells enriched from blood (not recorded which). These receptors were obtained from a woman aged 25-40 years who had recovered from COVID-19. Each CDR3 is given with its conserved first and last residue.

length	V	J	CDR3
15	TRBV7-6	TRBJ2-3	CASSPDSFPTDTQYF
12	TRBV30	TRBJ2-7	CAWSAAGGEQYF
15	TRBV7-9	TRBJ1-2	CASSLGTGINYGYTF
17	TRBV2	TRBJ2-3	CASTHPLGGRGTDTQYF
20	TRBV11-3	TRBJ2-1	CASSLGPGLAGGRSYNEQFF
13	TRBV5-6	TRBJ2-1	CASSWGRNNEQFF
11	TRBV7-2	TRBJ1-1	CASSPGTGSFF
19	TRBV6-4	TRBJ2-3	CASSDPYSLAGVGTDTQYF
17	TRBV2	TRBJ2-2	CASSVMARQGNTGELFF
16	TRBV5-1	TRBJ2-1	CASSLPRLADYNEQFF
15	TRBV11-2	TRBJ2-2	CASSPIREREMELFF
15	TRBV7-9	TRBJ1-3	CASSLGQAMGNTIYF
14	TRBV11-2	TRBJ1-2	CASSLNLPNYGYTF
16	TRBV19	TRBJ2-2	CASSIELAGATGELFF
19	TRBV29-1	TRBJ2-4	CSVVWATSGRASAKNIQYF
15	TRBV18	TRBJ2-1	CASSTGTGGYGEQFF
16	TRBV19	TRBJ1-4	CASSWAGTGVREKLFF
14	TRBV9	TRBJ1-2	CASSAGTGTYGYTF
13	TRBV5-1	TRBJ2-7	CASSLGTVNEQYF
14	TRBV4-2	TRBJ2-3	CASRRTSAADTQYF
15	TRBV6-5	TRBJ1-2	CASSYSPGQGGGYTF
13	TRBV11-2	TRBJ2-1	CASSLGGGDEQFF
12	TRBV27	TRBJ2-1	CASSLGGNEQFF
15	TRBV5-1	TRBJ1-1	CASSLQGQGSTEAFF
17	TRBV5-5	TRBJ1-3	CASSLASLANSGNTIYF
13	TRBV6-5	TRBJ2-3	CASSTTSPHTQYF
15	TRBV27	TRBJ1-5	CASSLRGGGNQPQHF
13	TRBV28	TRBJ2-1	CASSLFHRDEQFF
17	TRBV5-8	TRBJ2-3	CASSLVGLASRTDTQYF
13	TRBV7-2	TRBJ1-1	CASRGNMNTEAFF
14	TRBV24-1	TRBJ2-2	CATRPAGNTGELFF
14	TRBV28	TRBJ2-3	CASGTSGATDTQYF
13	TRBV18	TRBJ2-1	CASSPSRSNEQFF
12	TRBV19	TRBJ1-1	CASGYRGSEAFF
14	TRBV28	TRBJ2-3	CASSPGTSTDTQYF
15	TRBV2	TRBJ2-1	CASSGHPRGDNEQFF
17	TRBV7-6	TRBJ1-1	CASSRRLDGGTDTEAFF
13	TRBV11-2	TRBJ1-2	CASSFVRGRGYTF
16	TRBV15	TRBJ2-1	CATSSRTGKVYNEQFF
15	TRBV3-1/TRBV3-2	TRBJ2-7	CASSQGLLAVPRGYF
15	TRBV4-1	TRBJ2-6	CASSRWTAGANVLTF
14	TRBV6-5	TRBJ1-2	CASSSPGQGASYTF
14	TRBV19	TRBJ1-1	CASCSRAGDTEAFF
12	TRBV30	TRBJ1-3	CAWQDFLNTIYF
17	TRBV5-4	TRBJ2-2	CASSPAAGGHRTGELFF
15	TRBV5-5	TRBJ2-5	CASSFFVGEKETQYF
16	TRBV7-2	TRBJ2-3	CASSLSLVPITDTQYF
16	TRBV5-1	TRBJ2-6	CASSPAGLSGANVLTF
13	TRBV3-1/TRBV3-2	TRBJ1-1	CASSQGEYTEAFF
15	TRBV7-3	TRBJ2-1	CASSQRGPPFNEQFF
18	TRBV5-8	TRBJ1-3	CASALVGRPKLSGNTIYF
15	TRBV4-1	TRBJ2-1	CASSQEASGHNEQFF
16	TRBV6-6	TRBJ2-4	CASRGQLTVAKNIQYF
17	TRBV6-6	TRBJ1-2	CASSQNLAARGNYGYTF